The 6 T cell receptor beta chains given below trace back to one sample, sequenced in a study of technical replicates of blood from a handful of donors (TCRdb year 2017). The receptor library was made with the immunoSEQ multiplex PCR assay. TCRdb re-hosts the immuneACCESS table, in-frame sequences only. Its copies lack some clones; in the studies checked, an unresolved V gene accounts for under half of them, and the cause for the rest is not known. The sample contains fewer than 100,000 clones, almost 96% of them found a single time. The ten largest clones add up to 0.22% of the sample. Sample: T cells isolated from PBMCs. All receptors derive from a human donor in good health.

The rearrangement joins TRBV30 to TRBJ1-6; D is possibly TRBD1 (6 bases). This CDR3 spans 13 amino acids. Germline assignment: CDR1 GTSNPN and CDR2 SVGIG (reference sequence). The germline V and J ends were trimmed by 8 bases and 7 bases, with 15 bases remaining between them. CDR3 in DNA: TGTGCCAGCTTTGGGGGCGGAAATTCACCCCTCCACTTT. Amino acid sequence: CASFGGGNSPLHF.

On this clone: One end of the junction is discordant with germline, which a read error may explain. This rearrangement joins TRBV27 to TRBJ1-5; D is uncertain. CDR1 is MNHEY, CDR2 SMNVEV, per germline (reference sequence). This CDR3 has 14 residues. The CDR3 DNA reads as TGTGCCAGCAGAGAGGGTTATAGCAACCAGCCCCAGCATTTT. Translated, it gives CASREGYSNQPQHF.

The chain is built from TRBV11-3 and TRBJ2-5, with 10 nucleotides matching TRBD2. V shed 1 base and J 5 bases; nucleotides not matched to a gene: 10. Germline V CDR1 and CDR2: SGHNT, YENEEA. The CDR3 has 17 amino acids. The CDR3 nucleotides read TGTGCCAGCAGCTTAGGGGGTCCTAGCGGGAGCCAGGAGACCCAGTACTTC. This encodes CASSLGGPSGSQETQYF.

The V gene is TRBV5-1, the J gene TRBJ2-6; 8 bases line up with TRBD1. The germline CDR1 and CDR2 sequences are SGHRS and YFSETQ. J lost 0 bases, V lost 4 bases, and 6 bases had no gene match. The CDR3 extends over 17 amino acids. The CDR3 region has the DNA TGCGCCAGCAGCCCACAGGGGGTACACTCTGGGGCCAACGTCCTGACTTTC. It yields the protein CASSPQGVHSGANVLTF.

The V call is TRBV28, the J call TRBJ2-5, with D possibly being TRBD1 (5 bases). The CDR3 spans 15 residues. Trimming took 4 bases from V and 5 from J, leaving 17 bases between them. Per the germline V gene, CDR1 is MDHEN and CDR2 is SYDVKM. The CDR3, as DNA: TGTGCCAGCAGTTCCCCCATTACAGGCCGGGAGACCCAGTACTTC. Encoded protein: CASSSPITGRETQYF.

This clone was observed a single time. The chain uses TRBV5-1 and TRBJ2-7; 8 bases are a match to TRBD1. Looked up from germline, CDR1 is SGHRS and CDR2 is YFSETQ. The CDR3 has 17 residues. The ends lost 4 bases at V and 4 bases at J; junction bases unmatched: 16. CDR3 nucleotides: TGCGCCAGCAGCCTTTCGTCAGACAGGGGTCACCCTTACGAGCAGTACTTC. Its translation is CASSLSSDRGHPYEQYF.